This is a list of T cell receptor beta chains from one sample in a study of CXCR3-negative and CXCR3-positive naive CD8 T cells. For each CDR3 protein, TCRdb gives one entry from its re-call of the 5' RACE reads, without DNA. The sample's table shows about 60,000 distinct CDR3 sequences. Material for sequencing was naive CXCR3+ CD8+ T cells from blood. The receptors stem from a human donor in good health. Some clones in this sample may be carry-over from other donors' samples. CDR3s include the opening cysteine and the closing phenylalanine or tryptophan.

V: TRBV25-1
J: TRBJ1-6
CDR3: CASSEIGTYNSPLHF

V: TRBV4-2
J: TRBJ2-3
CDR3: CASSQVSGTDTQYF

V: TRBV7-9
J: TRBJ1-2
CDR3: CASTVYRGIGYTF

V: TRBV21-1
J: TRBJ1-5
CDR3: CASSCSGNSNQPQHF

V: TRBV12-3/TRBV12-4
J: TRBJ1-4
CDR3: CASSPRQLTNEKLFF

V: TRBV4-2
J: TRBJ1-5
CDR3: CASSQGQEGNQPQHF

V: TRBV14
J: TRBJ2-7
CDR3: CASSQGSIGPIYEQYF

V: TRBV7-9
J: TRBJ2-1
CDR3: CASSQTNNEQFF

V: TRBV29-1
J: TRBJ2-7
CDR3: CSVVFDRSYEQYF

V: TRBV29-1
J: TRBJ2-2
CDR3: CSVLDSNTGELFF

V: TRBV6-5
J: TRBJ1-1
CDR3: CASSYSYGNTEAFF

V: TRBV7-9
J: TRBJ2-4
CDR3: CASSLDGWARGLVKNIQYF

V: TRBV6-5
J: TRBJ1-1
CDR3: CASPRFMNTEAFF

V: TRBV29-1
J: TRBJ1-3
CDR3: CSVEDPELVNTIYF

V: TRBV29-1
J: TRBJ2-2
CDR3: CSVVGTGTGGELFF

V: TRBV10-3
J: TRBJ2-1
CDR3: CAISGRGEQFF

V: TRBV14
J: TRBJ2-1
CDR3: CASSQYGQAIYNEQFF